A selection of T cell receptor beta chains follows, all from one sample in a study of CD8 T cells in Susac syndrome. TCRdb ran MiXCR on the immunoSEQ multiplex PCR reads and lists one entry per CDR3 protein. The table includes roughly 330,000 distinct CDR3 sequences, 90% to 95% detected once. The specimen sequenced was CD4+ T cells from PBMCs. These receptors all come from a human donor with multiple sclerosis. Both conserved end residues are part of each CDR3. D genes are given only for firm matches. Size is stated for part of the rows, as once, few or many counts, or as a class when the clone is expanded.

d_gene: NA; j_gene: TRBJ1-1; abundance: NA; v_gene: TRBV2; CDR3aa: CASSAEGVTEAFF; CDR3nt: TGTGCCAGCAGTGCGGAGGGGGTCACTGAAGCTTTCTTT
d_gene: TRBD1; j_gene: TRBJ2-4; abundance: NA; v_gene: TRBV19; CDR3aa: CASSIDRGPGNIQYF; CDR3nt: TGTGCCAGTAGTATAGACAGGGGGCCGGGAAACATTCAGTACTTC
d_gene: TRBD1; j_gene: TRBJ1-5; abundance: NA; v_gene: TRBV19; CDR3aa: CASSIKRTGSQPQHF; CDR3nt: TGTGCCAGTAGTATAAAAAGGACAGGGTCACAGCCCCAGCATTTT
d_gene: NA; j_gene: TRBJ2-3; abundance: NA; v_gene: TRBV5-4; CDR3aa: CASRMARSTDTQYF; CDR3nt: TGTGCCAGCAGGATGGCTAGAAGCACAGATACGCAGTATTTT
d_gene: NA; j_gene: TRBJ1-1; abundance: NA; v_gene: TRBV7-9; CDR3aa: CASSPAGGARANTEAFF; CDR3nt: TGTGCCAGCAGCCCCGCCGGGGGGGCCCGGGCGAACACTGAAGCTTTCTTT
d_gene: NA; j_gene: TRBJ2-1; abundance: NA; v_gene: TRBV6-2/TRBV6-3; CDR3aa: CASSYSIAETFDEQFF; CDR3nt: TGTGCCAGCAGTTACTCGATAGCGGAGACTTTCGATGAGCAGTTCTTC
d_gene: TRBD1; j_gene: TRBJ2-5; abundance: NA; v_gene: TRBV11-1; CDR3aa: CASSHLTGRETQYF; CDR3nt: TGTGCCAGCAGCCATCTGACAGGGCGGGAGACCCAGTACTTC
d_gene: NA; j_gene: TRBJ1-1; abundance: NA; v_gene: TRBV6-5; CDR3aa: CAAWGAAEAFF; CDR3nt: TGTGCGGCCTGGGGGGCTGCTGAAGCTTTCTTT
d_gene: TRBD1; j_gene: TRBJ2-5; abundance: NA; v_gene: TRBV5-1; CDR3aa: CASSLWQGAGETQYF; CDR3nt: TGCGCCAGCAGCTTGTGGCAGGGGGCCGGGGAGACCCAGTACTTC
d_gene: NA; j_gene: TRBJ2-6; abundance: NA; v_gene: TRBV2; CDR3aa: CASSTMPSGANVLTF; CDR3nt: TGTGCCAGCAGTACCATGCCCTCTGGGGCCAACGTCCTGACTTTC
d_gene: TRBD2; j_gene: TRBJ2-1; abundance: NA; v_gene: TRBV7-2; CDR3aa: CASSLVGTSGGNNEQFF; CDR3nt: TGTGCCAGCAGCTTAGTAGGGACTAGCGGGGGCAACAATGAGCAGTTCTTC
d_gene: NA; j_gene: TRBJ2-5; abundance: NA; v_gene: TRBV7-2; CDR3aa: CASSLATSQETQYF; CDR3nt: TGTGCCAGCAGCTTAGCCACTTCCCAAGAGACCCAGTACTTC
d_gene: TRBD2; j_gene: TRBJ2-1; abundance: NA; v_gene: TRBV27; CDR3aa: CASSNRPSGPARYNEQFF; CDR3nt: TGTGCCAGCAGCAATCGGCCTAGCGGCCCAGCGCGGTACAATGAGCAGTTCTTC
d_gene: NA; j_gene: TRBJ1-1; abundance: NA; v_gene: TRBV20-1; CDR3aa: CSARDFRGTNTEAFF; CDR3nt: TGCAGTGCTAGAGATTTCAGGGGCACGAACACTGAAGCTTTCTTT
d_gene: TRBD2; j_gene: TRBJ2-5; abundance: few; v_gene: TRBV30; CDR3aa: CAWRGGGPETQYF; CDR3nt: TGTGCCTGGAGAGGCGGGGGACCAGAGACCCAGTACTTC
d_gene: TRBD1; j_gene: TRBJ1-1; abundance: NA; v_gene: TRBV5-1; CDR3aa: CASSLSRTGSEAFF; CDR3nt: TGCGCCAGCAGCTTGAGCCGGACAGGTTCTGAAGCTTTCTTT
d_gene: NA; j_gene: TRBJ2-2; abundance: once; v_gene: TRBV6-1; CDR3aa: CASVSVKGAARERTGELFF; CDR3nt: TGTGCCAGCGTCAGCGTAAAGGGAGCAGCGAGGGAGAGGACCGGGGAGCTGTTTTTT
d_gene: NA; j_gene: TRBJ1-1; abundance: NA; v_gene: TRBV9; CDR3aa: CASSARGYTEAFF; CDR3nt: TGTGCCAGCAGTGCTAGGGGTTACACTGAAGCTTTCTTT
d_gene: TRBD1; j_gene: TRBJ1-6; abundance: NA; v_gene: TRBV5-8; CDR3aa: CASRMGQSYSYNSPLHF; CDR3nt: TGTGCCAGCAGAATGGGACAGAGCTACTCCTATAATTCACCCCTCCACTTT
d_gene: TRBD2; j_gene: TRBJ2-1; abundance: NA; v_gene: TRBV2; CDR3aa: CASSESGLVPNEQFF; CDR3nt: TGTGCCAGCAGTGAGTCGGGACTAGTCCCCAATGAGCAGTTCTTC
d_gene: TRBD2; j_gene: TRBJ2-1; abundance: NA; v_gene: TRBV6-1; CDR3aa: CASAFSSGSNLEQFF; CDR3nt: TGTGCCAGCGCCTTCTCTAGCGGGAGTAACCTAGAGCAGTTCTTC
d_gene: NA; j_gene: TRBJ1-1; abundance: once; v_gene: TRBV6-2/TRBV6-3; CDR3aa: CAVKEGGVSTEAFF; CDR3nt: TGTGCCGTGAAGGAGGGTGGTGTAAGCACTGAAGCTTTCTTT
d_gene: NA; j_gene: TRBJ2-1; abundance: NA; v_gene: TRBV5-1; CDR3aa: CASSLQREPEQFF; CDR3nt: TGCGCCAGCAGCTTGCAACGGGAGCCTGAGCAGTTCTTC
d_gene: TRBD1; j_gene: TRBJ2-6; abundance: once; v_gene: TRBV3-1; CDR3aa: CASSPGTGVKTGANVLTF; CDR3nt: TGTGCCAGCAGCCCCGGGACAGGGGTGAAGACTGGGGCCAACGTCCTGACTTTC
d_gene: TRBD1; j_gene: TRBJ1-5; abundance: NA; v_gene: TRBV12-3/TRBV12-4; CDR3aa: CASSFRQGVQPQHF; CDR3nt: TGTGCCAGCAGTTTTCGACAGGGTGTGCAGCCCCAGCATTTT
d_gene: NA; j_gene: TRBJ1-2; abundance: NA; v_gene: TRBV7-9; CDR3aa: CASSPPPQNNGYTF; CDR3nt: TGTGCCAGCAGTCCACCCCCACAGAACAATGGCTACACCTTC
d_gene: NA; j_gene: TRBJ2-5; abundance: NA; v_gene: TRBV28; CDR3aa: CASFRSGAIQETQYF; CDR3nt: TGTGCCAGCTTCAGATCAGGGGCGATCCAAGAGACCCAGTACTTC
d_gene: NA; j_gene: TRBJ1-4; abundance: once; v_gene: TRBV19; CDR3aa: CATSVATNEKLFF; CDR3nt: TGTGCCACCTCAGTTGCAACTAATGAAAAACTGTTTTTT
d_gene: NA; j_gene: TRBJ1-1; abundance: NA; v_gene: TRBV19; CDR3aa: CASSLTSMNTEAFF; CDR3nt: TGTGCCAGTAGCCTGACGTCCATGAACACTGAAGCTTTCTTT
d_gene: NA; j_gene: TRBJ2-5; abundance: NA; v_gene: TRBV5-1; CDR3aa: CASSLGQHPGETQYF; CDR3nt: TGCGCCAGCAGCTTGGGACAGCACCCGGGAGAGACCCAGTACTTC
d_gene: TRBD1; j_gene: TRBJ1-2; abundance: NA; v_gene: TRBV23-1; CDR3aa: CASRRDSTTANYGYTF; CDR3nt: TGCGCCAGCAGACGGGACAGTACTACTGCTAACTATGGCTACACCTTC
d_gene: NA; j_gene: TRBJ1-2; abundance: NA; v_gene: TRBV29-1; CDR3aa: CSVIEQLAYGSYGYTF; CDR3nt: TGCAGCGTGATTGAACAGTTAGCCTACGGGAGCTATGGCTACACCTTC
d_gene: NA; j_gene: TRBJ2-1; abundance: NA; v_gene: TRBV3-1; CDR3aa: CASSQARVAAFNYNEQFF; CDR3nt: TGTGCCAGCAGCCAAGCAAGAGTGGCGGCCTTTAACTACAATGAGCAGTTCTTC
d_gene: TRBD1; j_gene: TRBJ1-5; abundance: NA; v_gene: TRBV27; CDR3aa: CASSSSRDRGGNQPQHF; CDR3nt: TGTGCCAGCAGTTCCTCCCGGGACAGGGGTGGGAATCAGCCCCAGCATTTT
d_gene: TRBD2; j_gene: TRBJ2-3; abundance: NA; v_gene: TRBV6-2/TRBV6-3; CDR3aa: CASRPGQLAGGNTQYF; CDR3nt: TGTGCCAGCAGACCAGGCCAACTAGCGGGAGGGAATACGCAGTATTTT
d_gene: NA; j_gene: TRBJ1-5; abundance: NA; v_gene: TRBV30; CDR3aa: CAWTGDSNQPQHF; CDR3nt: TGTGCCTGGACAGGGGATAGCAATCAGCCCCAGCATTTT
d_gene: NA; j_gene: TRBJ1-4; abundance: NA; v_gene: TRBV25-1; CDR3aa: CATSGSSRVEKLFF; CDR3nt: TGTGCCACCTCGGGGAGCTCGCGGGTTGAAAAACTGTTTTTT
d_gene: NA; j_gene: TRBJ2-6; abundance: NA; v_gene: TRBV7-9; CDR3aa: CAGQSSGANVLTF; CDR3nt: TGTGCCGGACAGAGCTCTGGGGCCAACGTCCTGACTTTC
d_gene: NA; j_gene: TRBJ2-2; abundance: NA; v_gene: TRBV12-3/TRBV12-4; CDR3aa: CASHAGILTGELFF; CDR3nt: TGTGCCAGTCACGCGGGGATATTAACCGGGGAGCTGTTTTTT
d_gene: NA; j_gene: TRBJ1-2; abundance: NA; v_gene: TRBV16; CDR3aa: CASSHAGTRGGYTF; CDR3nt: TGTGCCAGCAGCCATGCCGGGACACGCGGTGGCTACACCTTC
d_gene: TRBD1; j_gene: TRBJ2-7; abundance: NA; v_gene: TRBV19; CDR3aa: CASSDGTGYYEQYF; CDR3nt: TGTGCCAGTAGTGACGGGACAGGGTACTACGAGCAGTACTTC
d_gene: NA; j_gene: TRBJ2-1; abundance: once; v_gene: TRBV30; CDR3aa: CACTLAPSAYNEQFF; CDR3nt: TGTGCCTGTACCTTAGCCCCATCAGCCTACAATGAGCAGTTCTTC
d_gene: NA; j_gene: TRBJ2-2; abundance: NA; v_gene: TRBV12-3/TRBV12-4; CDR3aa: CASSPLGANTGELFF; CDR3nt: TGTGCCAGCAGTCCCCTCGGGGCGAACACCGGGGAGCTGTTTTTT
d_gene: TRBD1; j_gene: TRBJ1-2; abundance: once; v_gene: TRBV4-2; CDR3aa: CASSQDGTGGDYGYTF; CDR3nt: TGTGCCAGCAGCCAAGATGGAACAGGGGGCGACTATGGCTACACCTTC
d_gene: TRBD2; j_gene: TRBJ2-7; abundance: NA; v_gene: TRBV18; CDR3aa: CASSPFGTSGSYEQYF; CDR3nt: TGTGCCAGCTCACCCTTCGGGACTAGCGGCTCCTACGAGCAGTACTTC
d_gene: NA; j_gene: TRBJ1-1; abundance: NA; v_gene: TRBV18; CDR3aa: CASSPLIMNTEAFF; CDR3nt: TGTGCCAGCTCACCTCTAATTATGAACACTGAAGCTTTCTTT
d_gene: TRBD1; j_gene: TRBJ1-5; abundance: NA; v_gene: TRBV6-5; CDR3aa: CASSSRDRGYMQPQHF; CDR3nt: TGTGCCAGCAGTTCCCGGGACAGGGGGTATATGCAGCCCCAGCATTTT
d_gene: TRBD2; j_gene: TRBJ2-3; abundance: NA; v_gene: TRBV9; CDR3aa: CASSVTSRGSTQYF; CDR3nt: TGTGCCAGCAGCGTGACTAGCAGAGGCAGCACGCAGTATTTT
d_gene: NA; j_gene: TRBJ2-1; abundance: once; v_gene: TRBV24-1; CDR3aa: CATSDFAGLEQFF; CDR3nt: TGTGCCACCAGTGATTTTGCAGGACTTGAGCAGTTCTTC
d_gene: NA; j_gene: TRBJ2-1; abundance: NA; v_gene: TRBV20-1; CDR3aa: CSARLDSDTRGIYNEQFF; CDR3nt: TGCAGTGCTAGACTCGACTCTGATACTAGGGGGATCTACAATGAGCAGTTCTTC
d_gene: TRBD1; j_gene: TRBJ1-1; abundance: NA; v_gene: TRBV4-1; CDR3aa: CASSQGDRAGNTEAFF; CDR3nt: TGCGCCAGCAGCCAAGGCGACAGGGCTGGGAACACTGAAGCTTTCTTT
d_gene: TRBD1; j_gene: TRBJ1-2; abundance: NA; v_gene: TRBV5-1; CDR3aa: CASSWGTGDYGYTF; CDR3nt: TGCGCCAGCAGCTGGGGGACAGGGGACTATGGCTACACCTTC
d_gene: NA; j_gene: TRBJ1-2; abundance: NA; v_gene: TRBV3-1; CDR3aa: CASSQGFGYTF; CDR3nt: TGTGCCAGCAGCCAAGGCTTCGGCTACACCTTC
d_gene: TRBD2; j_gene: TRBJ2-5; abundance: NA; v_gene: TRBV4-2; CDR3aa: CASSQAPGLAGYQETQYF; CDR3nt: TGTGCCAGCAGCCAAGCCCCAGGACTAGCGGGATATCAAGAGACCCAGTACTTC
d_gene: TRBD1; j_gene: TRBJ1-2; abundance: NA; v_gene: TRBV29-1; CDR3aa: CSVGRDRSKGLHGYTF; CDR3nt: TGCAGCGTGGGCCGGGACAGGTCGAAGGGATTACATGGCTACACCTTC
d_gene: TRBD1; j_gene: TRBJ1-1; abundance: NA; v_gene: TRBV19; CDR3aa: CASSTVGTGDTEAFF; CDR3nt: TGTGCCAGTAGTACTGTCGGGACAGGGGACACTGAAGCTTTCTTT
d_gene: TRBD1; j_gene: TRBJ2-1; abundance: NA; v_gene: TRBV12-3/TRBV12-4; CDR3aa: CASSWGQGRDEQFF; CDR3nt: TGTGCCAGCAGTTGGGGACAGGGAAGGGATGAGCAGTTCTTC
d_gene: NA; j_gene: TRBJ1-1; abundance: NA; v_gene: TRBV5-1; CDR3aa: CASSLDGRKNTEAFF; CDR3nt: TGCGCCAGCAGCTTGGATGGCAGGAAAAACACTGAAGCTTTCTTT
d_gene: NA; j_gene: TRBJ1-4; abundance: NA; v_gene: TRBV7-9; CDR3aa: CASSLRATNEKLFF; CDR3nt: TGTGCCAGCAGCTTACGGGCAACTAATGAAAAACTGTTTTTT
d_gene: TRBD2; j_gene: TRBJ2-5; abundance: NA; v_gene: TRBV5-1; CDR3aa: CASSEGLAGSGETQYF; CDR3nt: TGCGCCAGCAGCGAGGGACTAGCGGGATCAGGGGAGACCCAGTACTTC